These 8 T cell receptor beta chains share one sample of origin, sequenced in a study of OX40 agonist ivuxolimab in advanced cancers. Produced via immunoSEQ multiplex PCR; TCRdb's table is partial and in-frame only. The sample carries about 12,000 clones, roughly 77% recorded once. Sequences were derived from CD4+ or CD8+ T cells sorted from blood, sampled in a trial of the OX40 agonist ivuxolimab. Receptor source: an adult with an advanced solid tumor such as melanoma, head and neck, liver or kidney cancer.

The rearrangement uses TRBV19 and TRBJ2-7, with TRBD2 as a possible D gene (5 bases). The CDR3 is 16 residues long. V lost 3 bases and J lost 0, with 15 bases in between. Germline CDR1 and CDR2: LNHDA and SQIVND (reference sequence). CDR3 sequence: CASSIGVGRSSYEQYF. CDR3 nucleotide sequence: TGTGCCAGTAGTATCGGGGTGGGCAGGAGCTCCTACGAGCAGTACTTC.

This rearrangement joins TRBV5-4 to TRBJ2-7; 7 bases map to TRBD2. CDR3 size: 15 residues. J was trimmed by 1 base and V by 3 bases; bases with no gene match: 7. Germline CDR1 is SGHNT and CDR2 is YYREEE (reference sequence). CDR3 DNA: TGTGCCAGCAGCTCGGGGGAGGGGAAGTCCTACGAGCAGTACTTC. This translates into CASSSGEGKSYEQYF. Filled out from reference TRBV5-4 and TRBJ2-7, the complete variable domain reads ETGVTQSPTHLIKTRGQQVTLRCSSQSGHNTVSWYQQALGQGPQFIFQYYREEENGRGNFPPRFSGLQFPNYSSELNVNALELDDSALYLCASSSGEGKSYEQYFGPGTRLTVT.

This chain uses TRBV18 with TRBJ1-1, with a tentative D call TRBD1 (6 bases). The V and J ends lost 0 bases and 2 bases respectively, with 10 bases between them. The CDR3 is made up of 15 amino acids. CDR1 KGHSH and CDR2 LQKENI come from the germline V gene. The CDR3 loop is CASSPPGARNTEAFF. The CDR3 DNA follows: TGTGCCAGCTCACCACCGGGGGCAAGAAACACTGAAGCTTTCTTT. Full variable domain (outside the CDR3, taken from reference TRBV18 and TRBJ1-1): NAGVMQNPRHLVRRRGQEARLRCSPMKGHSHVYWYRQLPEEGLKFMVYLQKENIIDESGMPKERFSAEFPKEGPSILRIQQVVRGDSAAYFCASSPPGARNTEAFFGQGTRLTVV.

By share, this clone counts as medium-sized. The chain has TRBV27 and TRBJ1-2; weak D call: TRBD1 (6 bases). Germline CDR1 and CDR2: MNHEY and SMNVEV (reference sequence). The CDR3 extends over 15 amino acids. Trimming pared 2 bases from V and 7 bases from J, leaving 17 bases between. CDR3 sequence reads: CASSLIGGLRRGYTF. In DNA, the CDR3 is TGTGCCAGCAGTTTAATCGGGGGGCTAAGGCGTGGCTACACCTTC.

This clone is categorized as medium-sized (0.01 to 0.1%). This chain joins TRBV25-1 and TRBJ2-1; 8 bases align to TRBD2. Trimming removed 4 bases from V and 4 bases from J; junction bases left unmatched: 6. The CDR3 is 15 amino acids. Germline values: CDR1 MGHDK, CDR2 SYGVNS. CDR3 in amino acids: CASSVISGAYNEQFF. CDR3 nucleotides: TGTGCCAGCAGTGTCATTAGCGGGGCTTACAATGAGCAGTTCTTC.

This clone was seen a handful of times. The rearrangement joins TRBV6-4 to TRBJ1-2; 7 nucleotides agree with TRBD1. Per the germline V gene, CDR1 is MRHNA and CDR2 is SNTAGT. The CDR3 is made up of 15 amino acids. Trimming cost V 5 bases and J 7 bases; bases outside gene matches: 13. CDR3 sequence (DNA): TGTGCCAGCAGTTACGCGACCGGGACAGCGGGTGGCTACACCTTC. Protein sequence: CASSYATGTAGGYTF.

This chain links TRBV28 with TRBJ2-7; TRBD2 matches 15 bases. Germline values: CDR1 MDHEN, CDR2 SYDVKM. V shed 5 bases and J 9 bases; nucleotides not matched to a gene: 8. The CDR3 spans 15 residues. In DNA form, the CDR3 reads TGTGCCAGCAGTCCTCCGGGACTAGCGGGAGGTATGCAGTACTTC. This translates into CASSPPGLAGGMQYF.

The chain couples TRBV18 to TRBJ2-3, with TRBD2 identical over 11 bases. Germline values: CDR1 KGHSH, CDR2 LQKENI. The CDR3 has 21 amino acids. V shed 3 bases and J 4 bases; nucleotides not matched to a gene: 21. Here the CDR3 reads CASSPGPPGTTSGSRADTQYF. In DNA form, the CDR3 reads TGTGCCAGCTCACCTGGGCCCCCGGGAACAACTAGCGGGAGTAGGGCAGATACGCAGTATTTT.